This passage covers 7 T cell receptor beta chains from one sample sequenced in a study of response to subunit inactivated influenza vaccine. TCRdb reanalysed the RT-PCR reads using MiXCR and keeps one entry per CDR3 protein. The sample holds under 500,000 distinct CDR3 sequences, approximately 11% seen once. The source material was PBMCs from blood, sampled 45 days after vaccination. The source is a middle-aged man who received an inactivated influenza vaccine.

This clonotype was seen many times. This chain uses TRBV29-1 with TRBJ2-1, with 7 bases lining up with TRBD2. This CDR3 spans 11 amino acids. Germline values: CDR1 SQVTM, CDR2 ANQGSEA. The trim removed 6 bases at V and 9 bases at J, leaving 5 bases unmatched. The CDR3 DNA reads TGCAGCGTCGTAACTAGCGTTGAGCAGTTCTTC. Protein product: CSVVTSVEQFF.

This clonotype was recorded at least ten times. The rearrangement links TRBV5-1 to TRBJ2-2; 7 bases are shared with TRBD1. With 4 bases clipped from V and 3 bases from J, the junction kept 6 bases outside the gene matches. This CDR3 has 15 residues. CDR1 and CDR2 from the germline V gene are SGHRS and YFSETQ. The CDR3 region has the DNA TGCGCCAGCAGCCTCTACGACAGGGACACCGGGGAGCTGTTTTTT. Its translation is CASSLYDRDTGELFF.

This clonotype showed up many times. CDR3 nucleotide sequence: TGCAGTGCTAGGGAGAGGGAGACCCAGTACTTC. This sequence encodes CSARERETQYF. V and J are TRBV20-1 and TRBJ2-5; D is unclear. The CDR3 sequence is 11 residues long. The V and J ends lost 3 bases and 5 bases respectively, with 7 bases between them. Germline lookup yields CDR1 DFQATT and CDR2 SNEGSKA (reference sequence).

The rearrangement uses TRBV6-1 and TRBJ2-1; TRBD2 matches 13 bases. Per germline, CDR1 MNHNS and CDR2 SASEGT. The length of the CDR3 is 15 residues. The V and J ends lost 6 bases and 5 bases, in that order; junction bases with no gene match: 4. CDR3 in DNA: TGTGCCAGCAGAAGCGGACTAGCGGGGGACAATGAGCAGTTCTTC. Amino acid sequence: CASRSGLAGDNEQFF.

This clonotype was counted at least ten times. Written as DNA, the CDR3 is TGCAGTGCCCCTACTAGCGCCACCGGGGAGCTGTTTTTT. This codes for CSAPTSATGELFF. The gene calls are TRBV20-1 and TRBJ2-2; 7 bases line up with TRBD2. There are 13 residues in the CDR3. The germline V gene encodes CDR1 DFQATT and CDR2 SNEGSKA (reference sequence). J lost 4 bases, V lost 6 bases, and 5 bases had no gene match.

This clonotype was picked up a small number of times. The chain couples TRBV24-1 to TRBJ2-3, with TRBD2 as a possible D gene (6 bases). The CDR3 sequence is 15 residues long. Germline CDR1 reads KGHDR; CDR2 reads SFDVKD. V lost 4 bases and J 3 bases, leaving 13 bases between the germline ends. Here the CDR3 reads CATSERGLFTDTQYF. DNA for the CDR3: TGTGCCACCAGTGAGCGGGGACTTTTTACAGATACGCAGTATTTT.

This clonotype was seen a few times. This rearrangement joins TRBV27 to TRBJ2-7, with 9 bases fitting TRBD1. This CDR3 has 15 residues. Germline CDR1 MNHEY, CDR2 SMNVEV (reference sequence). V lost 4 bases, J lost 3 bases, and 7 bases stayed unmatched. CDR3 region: CASSSLPGQGYEQYF. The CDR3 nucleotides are TGTGCCAGCAGTTCTCTTCCGGGACAGGGCTACGAGCAGTACTTC.